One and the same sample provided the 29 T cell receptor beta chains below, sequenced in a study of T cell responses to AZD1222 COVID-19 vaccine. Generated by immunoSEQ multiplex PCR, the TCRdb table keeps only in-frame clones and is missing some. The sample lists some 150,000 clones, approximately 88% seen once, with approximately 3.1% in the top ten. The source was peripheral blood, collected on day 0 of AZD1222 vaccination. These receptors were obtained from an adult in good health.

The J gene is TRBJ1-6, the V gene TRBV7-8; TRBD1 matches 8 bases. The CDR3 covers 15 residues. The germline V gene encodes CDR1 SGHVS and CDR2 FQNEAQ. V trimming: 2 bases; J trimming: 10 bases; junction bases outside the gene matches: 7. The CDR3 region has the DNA TGTGCCAGCAGCTTAAACGACAGGGGAGGGTCACCCCTCCACTTT. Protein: CASSLNDRGGSPLHF.

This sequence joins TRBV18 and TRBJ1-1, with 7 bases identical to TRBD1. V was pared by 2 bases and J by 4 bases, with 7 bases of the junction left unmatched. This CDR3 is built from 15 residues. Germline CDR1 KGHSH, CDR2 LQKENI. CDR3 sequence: CASSPTGSGGTEAFF. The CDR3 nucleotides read TGTGCCAGCTCACCAACAGGGTCAGGGGGCACTGAAGCTTTCTTT.

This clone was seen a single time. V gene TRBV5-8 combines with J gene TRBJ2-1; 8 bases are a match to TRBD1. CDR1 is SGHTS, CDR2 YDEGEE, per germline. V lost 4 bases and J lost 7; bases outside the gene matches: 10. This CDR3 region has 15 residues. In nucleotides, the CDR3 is TGTGCCAGCAGCCATCGAGGACAGGGTTTGAATGAGCAGTTCTTC. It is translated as CASSHRGQGLNEQFF.

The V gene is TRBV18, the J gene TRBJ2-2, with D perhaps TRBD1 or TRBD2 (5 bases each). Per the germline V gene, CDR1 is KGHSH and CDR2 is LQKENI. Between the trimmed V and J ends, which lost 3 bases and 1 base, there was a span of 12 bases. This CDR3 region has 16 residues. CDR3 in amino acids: CASSPSGTRNTGELFF. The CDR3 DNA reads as TGTGCCAGCTCACCCTCCGGGACCCGGAACACCGGGGAGCTGTTTTTT.

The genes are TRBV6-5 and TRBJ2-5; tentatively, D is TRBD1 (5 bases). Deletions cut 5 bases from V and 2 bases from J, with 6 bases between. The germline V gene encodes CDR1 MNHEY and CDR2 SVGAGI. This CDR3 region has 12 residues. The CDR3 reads CASSRQQETQYF. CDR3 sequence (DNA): TGTGCCAGCAGTCGACAGCAAGAGACCCAGTACTTC.

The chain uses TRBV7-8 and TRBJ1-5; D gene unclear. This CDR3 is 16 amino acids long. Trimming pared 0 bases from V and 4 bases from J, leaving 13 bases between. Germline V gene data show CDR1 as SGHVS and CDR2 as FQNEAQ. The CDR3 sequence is CASSLAPGWANQPQHF. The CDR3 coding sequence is TGTGCCAGCAGCTTAGCCCCGGGATGGGCAAATCAGCCCCAGCATTTT.

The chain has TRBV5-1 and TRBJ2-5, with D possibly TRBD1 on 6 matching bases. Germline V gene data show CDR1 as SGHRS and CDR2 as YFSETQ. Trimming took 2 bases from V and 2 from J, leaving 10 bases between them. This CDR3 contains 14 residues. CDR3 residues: CASSFQGPQETQYF. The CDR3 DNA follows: TGCGCCAGCAGCTTTCAGGGGCCGCAAGAGACCCAGTACTTC. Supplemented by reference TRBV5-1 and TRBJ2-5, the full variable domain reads KAGVTQTPRYLIKTRGQQVTLSCSPISGHRSVSWYQQTPGQGLQFLFEYFSETQRNKGNFPGRFSGRQFSNSRSEMNVSTLELGDSALYLCASSFQGPQETQYFGPGTRLLVL.

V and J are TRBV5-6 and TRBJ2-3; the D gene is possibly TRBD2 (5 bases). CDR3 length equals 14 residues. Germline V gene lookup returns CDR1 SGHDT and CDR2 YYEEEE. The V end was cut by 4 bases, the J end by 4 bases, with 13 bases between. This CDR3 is CASSLLARADTQYF. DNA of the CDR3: TGTGCCAGCAGCCTTCTAGCTCGCGCAGATACGCAGTATTTT.

The CDR3 spells CASSLRGVGNSPLHF. The DNA for the CDR3 is TGCGCCAGCAGCTTGCGAGGGGTCGGAAATTCACCCCTCCACTTT. The gene calls are TRBV5-1 and TRBJ1-6; possible D gene TRBD1, 5 bases. The CDR3 totals 15 residues. With 1 base removed from V and 7 bases from J, the gap between germline ends came to 12 bases. The germline V gene has CDR1 SGHRS and CDR2 YFSETQ.

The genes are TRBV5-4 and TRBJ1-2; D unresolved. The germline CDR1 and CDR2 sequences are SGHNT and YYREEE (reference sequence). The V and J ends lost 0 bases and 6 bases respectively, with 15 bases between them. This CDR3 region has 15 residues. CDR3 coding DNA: TGTGCCAGCAGCTTGGTAAATAAAGAGGGAAATGGCTACACCTTC. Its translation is CASSLVNKEGNGYTF. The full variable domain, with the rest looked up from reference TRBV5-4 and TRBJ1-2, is ETGVTQSPTHLIKTRGQQVTLRCSSQSGHNTVSWYQQALGQGPQFIFQYYREEENGRGNFPPRFSGLQFPNYSSELNVNALELDDSALYLCASSLVNKEGNGYTFGSGTRLTVV.

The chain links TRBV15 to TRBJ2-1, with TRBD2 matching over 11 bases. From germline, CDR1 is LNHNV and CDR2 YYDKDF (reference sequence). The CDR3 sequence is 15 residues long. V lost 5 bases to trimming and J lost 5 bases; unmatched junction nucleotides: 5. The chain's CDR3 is CATSPGLAGNNEQFF. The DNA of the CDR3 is TGTGCCACCAGCCCTGGACTAGCGGGTAACAATGAGCAGTTCTTC. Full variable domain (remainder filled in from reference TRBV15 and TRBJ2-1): DAMVIQNPRYQVTQFGKPVTLSCSQTLNHNVMYWYQQKSSQAPKLLFHYYDKDFNNEADTPDNFQSRRPNTSFCFLDIRSPGLGDTAMYLCATSPGLAGNNEQFFGPGTRLTVL.

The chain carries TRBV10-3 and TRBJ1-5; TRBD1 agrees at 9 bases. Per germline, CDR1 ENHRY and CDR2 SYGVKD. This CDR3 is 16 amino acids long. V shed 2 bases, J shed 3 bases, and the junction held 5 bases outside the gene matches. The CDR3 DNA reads TGTGCCATCAGTGAGAGGGGACAGGGTTTCAATCAGCCCCAGCATTTT. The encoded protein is CAISERGQGFNQPQHF.

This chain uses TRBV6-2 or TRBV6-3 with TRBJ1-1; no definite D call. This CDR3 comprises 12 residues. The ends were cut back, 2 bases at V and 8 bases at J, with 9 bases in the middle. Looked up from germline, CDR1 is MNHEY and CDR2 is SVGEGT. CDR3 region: CASSYGRGEAFF. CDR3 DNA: TGTGCCAGCAGTTACGGACGGGGAGAAGCTTTCTTT.

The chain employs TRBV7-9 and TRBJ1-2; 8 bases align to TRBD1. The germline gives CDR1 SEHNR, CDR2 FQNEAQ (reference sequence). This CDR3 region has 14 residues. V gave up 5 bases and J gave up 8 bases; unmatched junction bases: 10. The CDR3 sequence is CASSHIGQGGGYTF. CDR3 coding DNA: TGTGCCAGCAGCCATATCGGACAGGGAGGAGGCTACACCTTC.

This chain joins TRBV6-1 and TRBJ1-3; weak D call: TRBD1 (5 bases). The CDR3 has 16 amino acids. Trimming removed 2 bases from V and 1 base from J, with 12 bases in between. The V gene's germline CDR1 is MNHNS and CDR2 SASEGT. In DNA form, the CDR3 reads TGTGCCAGCAGTGAATTCAGGGTATCATCTGGAAACACCATATATTTT. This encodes CASSEFRVSSGNTIYF.

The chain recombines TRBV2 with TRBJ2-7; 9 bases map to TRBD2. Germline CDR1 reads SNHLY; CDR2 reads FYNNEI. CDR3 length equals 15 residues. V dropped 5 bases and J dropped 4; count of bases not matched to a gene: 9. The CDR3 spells CASSPNERGAYEQYF. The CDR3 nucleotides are TGTGCCAGCAGTCCAAACGAGCGGGGGGCGTACGAGCAGTACTTC.

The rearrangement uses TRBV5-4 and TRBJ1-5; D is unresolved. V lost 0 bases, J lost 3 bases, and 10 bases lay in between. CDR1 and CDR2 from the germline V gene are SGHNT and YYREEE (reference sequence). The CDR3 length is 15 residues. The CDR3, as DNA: TGTGCCAGCAGCTTGGGTGGCAGCCCCAATCAGCCCCAGCATTTT. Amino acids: CASSLGGSPNQPQHF.

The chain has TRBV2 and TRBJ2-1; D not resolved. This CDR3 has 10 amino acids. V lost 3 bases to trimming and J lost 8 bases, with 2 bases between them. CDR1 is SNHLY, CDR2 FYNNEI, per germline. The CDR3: CASSDYEQFF. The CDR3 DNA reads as TGTGCCAGCAGTGATTATGAGCAGTTCTTC.

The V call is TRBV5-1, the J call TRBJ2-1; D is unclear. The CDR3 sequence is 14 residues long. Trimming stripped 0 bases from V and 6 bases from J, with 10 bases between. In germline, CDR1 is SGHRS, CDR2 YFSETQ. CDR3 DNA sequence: TGCGCCAGCAGCTTGGCCGCTCAGATCAATGAGCAGTTCTTC. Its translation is CASSLAAQINEQFF. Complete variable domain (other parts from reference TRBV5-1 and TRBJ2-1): KAGVTQTPRYLIKTRGQQVTLSCSPISGHRSVSWYQQTPGQGLQFLFEYFSETQRNKGNFPGRFSGRQFSNSRSEMNVSTLELGDSALYLCASSLAAQINEQFFGPGTRLTVL.

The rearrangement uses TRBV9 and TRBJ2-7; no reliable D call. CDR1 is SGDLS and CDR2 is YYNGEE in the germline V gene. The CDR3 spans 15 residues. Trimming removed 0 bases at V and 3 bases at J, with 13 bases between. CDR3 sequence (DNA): TGTGCCAGCAGCGTAGGTCCTGCGGCATTCTACGAGCAGTACTTC. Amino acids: CASSVGPAAFYEQYF.

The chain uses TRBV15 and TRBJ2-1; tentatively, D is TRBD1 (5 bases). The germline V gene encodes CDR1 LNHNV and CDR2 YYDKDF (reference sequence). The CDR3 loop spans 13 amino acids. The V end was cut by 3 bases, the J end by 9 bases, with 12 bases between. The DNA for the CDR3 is TGTGCCACCAGCAGTAAAAGTAGGGGTGAGCAGTTCTTC. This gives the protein CATSSKSRGEQFF.

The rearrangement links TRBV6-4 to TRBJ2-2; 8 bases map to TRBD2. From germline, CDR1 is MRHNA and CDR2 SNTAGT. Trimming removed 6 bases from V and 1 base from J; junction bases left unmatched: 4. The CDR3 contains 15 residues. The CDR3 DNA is TGTGCCAGCAGCCCCAGCGGGGGGAACACCGGGGAGCTGTTTTTT. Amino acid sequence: CASSPSGGNTGELFF.

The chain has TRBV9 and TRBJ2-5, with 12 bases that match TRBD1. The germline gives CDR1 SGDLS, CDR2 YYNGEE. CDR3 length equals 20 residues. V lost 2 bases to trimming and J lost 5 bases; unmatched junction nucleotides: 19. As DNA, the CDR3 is TGTGCCAGCAGCGTGAGCCCGGGACAGGGGGCGTCGGGGTCGGTGGAGACCCAGTACTTC. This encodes CASSVSPGQGASGSVETQYF.

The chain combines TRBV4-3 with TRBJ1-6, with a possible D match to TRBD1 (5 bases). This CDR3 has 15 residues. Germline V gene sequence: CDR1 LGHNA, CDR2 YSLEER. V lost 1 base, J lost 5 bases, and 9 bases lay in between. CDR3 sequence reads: CASSQGQGDNSPLHF. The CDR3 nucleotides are TGCGCCAGCAGCCAAGGGCAGGGTGATAATTCACCCCTCCACTTT.

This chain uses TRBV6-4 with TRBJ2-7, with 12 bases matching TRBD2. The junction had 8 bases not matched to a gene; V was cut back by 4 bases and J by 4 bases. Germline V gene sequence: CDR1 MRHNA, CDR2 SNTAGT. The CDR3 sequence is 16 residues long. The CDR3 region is CASSATSGSREYEQYF. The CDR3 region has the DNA TGTGCCAGCAGTGCGACTAGCGGGAGTAGGGAGTACGAGCAGTACTTC.

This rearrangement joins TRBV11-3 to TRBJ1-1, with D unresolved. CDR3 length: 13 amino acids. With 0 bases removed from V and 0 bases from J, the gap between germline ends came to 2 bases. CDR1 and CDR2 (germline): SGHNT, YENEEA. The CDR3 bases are TGTGCCAGCAGCTTAGAGGTGAACACTGAAGCTTTCTTT. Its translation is CASSLEVNTEAFF.

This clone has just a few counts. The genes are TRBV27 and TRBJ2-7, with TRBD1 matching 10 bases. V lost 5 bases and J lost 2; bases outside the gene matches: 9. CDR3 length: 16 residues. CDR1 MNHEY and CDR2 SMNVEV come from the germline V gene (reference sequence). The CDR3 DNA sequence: TGTGCCAGCAGTATTCAGGGGACAGGGGCTCCCTACGAGCAGTACTTC. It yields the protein CASSIQGTGAPYEQYF.

This CDR3 reads CAGTENTEAFF. In nucleotides, the CDR3 is TGCGCCGGGACAGAAAACACTGAAGCTTTCTTT. The genes are TRBV20-1 and TRBJ1-1, with 7 nucleotides matching TRBD1. This CDR3 comprises 11 residues. Germline-derived CDR1 and CDR2 are DFQATT and SNEGSKA (reference sequence).

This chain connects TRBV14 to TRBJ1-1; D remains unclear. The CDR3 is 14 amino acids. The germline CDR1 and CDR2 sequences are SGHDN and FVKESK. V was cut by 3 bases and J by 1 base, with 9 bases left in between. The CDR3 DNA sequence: TGTGCCAGCAGCCAGCACTCCGGGAACACTGAAGCTTTCTTT. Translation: CASSQHSGNTEAFF.